This T cell receptor beta chain was identified during a study of STAT5B mutations in CD4+ large granular lymphocyte leukemia. This clone has a single count. Data came from immunoSEQ multiplex PCR; TCRdb stores just in-frame clones and leaves some out. The sample lists tens of thousands of clones; around two thirds were seen once. Germline CDR1 reads SGHTA; CDR2 reads FQGNSA. V was cut by 0 bases and J by 4 bases, with 6 bases left in between. This CDR3 spans 13 amino acids. The V call is TRBV7-2, the J call TRBJ1-2; D might be TRBD1 (5 bases). This receptor was taken from a human donor in good health. Source material: CD4+ T cells from blood buffy coats. This CDR3 reads CASSLAGVYGYTF. CDR3 in DNA: TGTGCCAGCAGCTTAGCAGGGGTCTATGGCTACACCTTC.